A selection of T cell receptor beta chains follows, all from one sample in a study of regulatory T cells in long-lasting Graves disease. TCRdb used MiXCR to reprocess the multiplex PCR reads, holding one entry per CDR3 protein. The sample has approximately 230,000 distinct CDR3 sequences, 15% to 20% seen once. The material was peripheral blood mononuclear cells (PBMCs), obtained at new diagnosis, from a patient treated with antithyroid drugs. These receptor sequences come from a female donor with Graves disease. The CDR3 runs from the conserved cysteine through the conserved F or W. A D gene is named only where the DNA matches it firmly. A row's size may be missing; if present it is once, few, many or a size class.

d_gene: -
abundance: many
len: 15
v_gene: TRBV20-1
j_gene: TRBJ1-1
CDR3aa: CSARDSPGTPTEAFF
CDR3nt: TGCAGTGCTAGAGATTCCCCCGGGACACCCACTGAAGCTTTCTTT

d_gene: -
abundance: many
len: 14
v_gene: TRBV19
j_gene: TRBJ2-5
CDR3aa: CASSGWTPQETQYF
CDR3nt: TGTGCCAGTAGTGGCTGGACACCTCAAGAGACCCAGTACTTC

d_gene: TRBD1
abundance: many
len: 15
v_gene: TRBV20-1
j_gene: TRBJ2-2
CDR3aa: CSARDGQGNTGELFF
CDR3nt: TGCAGTGCTAGAGACGGACAGGGGAACACCGGGGAGCTGTTTTTT

d_gene: TRBD2
abundance: -
len: 14
v_gene: TRBV20-1
j_gene: TRBJ2-1
CDR3aa: CSARREGGEPWQFF
CDR3nt: TGCAGTGCTAGGAGGGAGGGTGGAGAGCCTTGGCAGTTCTTC

d_gene: TRBD1
abundance: few
len: 14
v_gene: TRBV15
j_gene: TRBJ2-7
CDR3aa: CATSETGGPYEQYF
CDR3nt: TGTGCCACCAGCGAGACAGGGGGCCCCTACGAGCAGTACTTC

d_gene: -
abundance: few
len: 11
v_gene: TRBV27
j_gene: TRBJ1-4
CDR3aa: CATGDNEKLFF
CDR3nt: TGTGCCACAGGGGATAATGAAAAACTGTTTTTT

d_gene: -
abundance: once
len: 13
v_gene: TRBV25-1
j_gene: TRBJ2-2
CDR3aa: CASSLHNTGELFF
CDR3nt: TGTGCCAGCAGTCTTCATAACACCGGGGAGCTGTTTTTT

d_gene: -
abundance: many
len: 14
v_gene: TRBV3-1
j_gene: TRBJ2-1
CDR3aa: CASSASGGPEEQFF
CDR3nt: TGTGCCAGCAGCGCAAGTGGGGGGCCAGAGGAGCAGTTCTTC

d_gene: -
abundance: many
len: 15
v_gene: TRBV20-1
j_gene: TRBJ2-2
CDR3aa: CSASPQGANTGELFF
CDR3nt: TGCAGTGCTAGCCCACAGGGCGCGAACACCGGGGAGCTGTTTTTT

d_gene: -
abundance: many
len: 12
v_gene: TRBV15
j_gene: TRBJ2-5
CDR3aa: CATSTDDLEQYF
CDR3nt: TGTGCCACCAGCACCGACGACCTTGAACAGTACTTC

d_gene: TRBD1
abundance: -
len: 14
v_gene: TRBV5-4
j_gene: TRBJ2-1
CDR3aa: CASSRRDRINEQFF
CDR3nt: TGTGCCAGCAGCCGGCGGGACAGGATCAATGAGCAGTTCTTC

d_gene: TRBD1
abundance: few
len: 15
v_gene: TRBV9
j_gene: TRBJ2-3
CDR3aa: CASSVGTGGTDTQYF
CDR3nt: TGTGCCAGCAGCGTTGGGACAGGTGGCACAGATACGCAGTATTTT

d_gene: TRBD1
abundance: many
len: 15
v_gene: TRBV27
j_gene: TRBJ1-2
CDR3aa: CASSLTTGGGYGYTF
CDR3nt: TGTGCCAGCAGTTTAACAACAGGGGGTGGCTATGGCTACACCTTC

d_gene: -
abundance: many
len: 15
v_gene: TRBV20-1
j_gene: TRBJ2-7
CDR3aa: CSARSTGTISYEQYF
CDR3nt: TGCAGTGCTAGAAGCACGGGGACGATCTCCTACGAGCAGTACTTC

d_gene: -
abundance: many
len: 13
v_gene: TRBV19
j_gene: TRBJ1-1
CDR3aa: CASSTSTETEAFF
CDR3nt: TGTGCCAGTAGTACCTCGACGGAGACTGAAGCTTTCTTT

d_gene: TRBD2
abundance: many
len: 14
v_gene: TRBV7-2
j_gene: TRBJ2-7
CDR3aa: CASSPGSGRDEQYF
CDR3nt: TGTGCCAGCAGCCCAGGTAGCGGGAGGGACGAGCAGTACTTC

d_gene: -
abundance: many
len: 14
v_gene: TRBV30
j_gene: TRBJ2-1
CDR3aa: CAWSVGLTSDPPYF
CDR3nt: TGTGCCTGGAGTGTAGGGCTGACGTCCGACCCGCCCTACTTC

d_gene: -
abundance: many
len: 14
v_gene: TRBV12-3/TRBV12-4
j_gene: TRBJ2-1
CDR3aa: CASSLEVAGNEQFF
CDR3nt: TGTGCCAGCAGTTTAGAGGTGGCGGGAAATGAGCAGTTCTTC

d_gene: TRBD2
abundance: many
len: 19
v_gene: TRBV7-8
j_gene: TRBJ2-3
CDR3aa: CASSPGLAGAKASTDTQYF
CDR3nt: TGTGCCAGCAGCCCCGGACTAGCGGGAGCCAAAGCTAGCACAGATACGCAGTATTTT

d_gene: -
abundance: many
len: 13
v_gene: TRBV19
j_gene: TRBJ2-1
CDR3aa: CASSTQGYNEQFF
CDR3nt: TGTGCCAGTAGTACTCAGGGTTACAATGAGCAGTTCTTC

d_gene: -
abundance: -
len: 16
v_gene: TRBV7-2
j_gene: TRBJ1-1
CDR3aa: CASSLGSLGGDTEAFF
CDR3nt: TGTGCCAGCAGCTTAGGCAGCCTCGGTGGGGACACTGAAGCTTTCTTT

d_gene: -
abundance: -
len: 14
v_gene: TRBV2
j_gene: TRBJ2-4
CDR3aa: CASRGGPVKNIQYF
CDR3nt: TGTGCCAGCAGGGGGGGGCCGGTCAAAAACATTCAGTACTTC

d_gene: TRBD2
abundance: many
len: 16
v_gene: TRBV19
j_gene: TRBJ2-5
CDR3aa: CASSIDHRSGKETQYF
CDR3nt: TGTGCCAGTAGTATAGATCACAGGAGCGGGAAGGAGACCCAGTACTTC

d_gene: -
abundance: few
len: 14
v_gene: TRBV24-1
j_gene: TRBJ2-7
CDR3aa: CATSDTGRSYEQYF
CDR3nt: TGTGCCACCAGTGATACAGGTCGATCCTACGAGCAGTACTTC

d_gene: -
abundance: few
len: 12
v_gene: TRBV29-1
j_gene: TRBJ1-2
CDR3aa: CSVGATNYGYTF
CDR3nt: TGCAGCGTTGGGGCAACTAACTATGGCTACACCTTC

d_gene: TRBD1
abundance: -
len: 16
v_gene: TRBV9
j_gene: TRBJ2-7
CDR3aa: CASSGPGQGESREQYF
CDR3nt: TGTGCCAGCAGCGGCCCGGGACAGGGGGAGTCTCGGGAGCAGTACTTC

d_gene: TRBD2
abundance: -
len: 14
v_gene: TRBV19
j_gene: TRBJ2-5
CDR3aa: CASSTPGRRETQYF
CDR3nt: TGTGCCAGTAGTACCCCCGGGAGGCGAGAGACCCAGTACTTC

d_gene: TRBD2
abundance: many
len: 15
v_gene: TRBV12-3/TRBV12-4
j_gene: TRBJ2-1
CDR3aa: CASTPRSGSGNEQFF
CDR3nt: TGTGCCAGCACCCCGCGTAGCGGGAGTGGAAATGAGCAGTTCTTC

d_gene: -
abundance: many
len: 14
v_gene: TRBV20-1
j_gene: TRBJ2-1
CDR3aa: CSAHSVRGHNEQFF
CDR3nt: TGCAGTGCTCATTCTGTCAGGGGCCACAATGAGCAGTTCTTC

d_gene: TRBD2
abundance: -
len: 14
v_gene: TRBV9
j_gene: TRBJ2-5
CDR3aa: CASNGSGRDETQYF
CDR3nt: TGTGCCAGCAACGGTAGCGGGAGGGATGAGACCCAGTACTTC

d_gene: -
abundance: -
len: 13
v_gene: TRBV10-2
j_gene: TRBJ1-2
CDR3aa: CASSESGASGYTF
CDR3nt: TGCGCCAGCAGTGAGTCCGGGGCCTCTGGCTACACCTTC

d_gene: -
abundance: many
len: 12
v_gene: TRBV18
j_gene: TRBJ1-2
CDR3aa: CASSPAGHGYTF
CDR3nt: TGTGCCAGCTCACCGGCGGGGCACGGCTACACCTTC

d_gene: TRBD1
abundance: many
len: 16
v_gene: TRBV20-1
j_gene: TRBJ1-6
CDR3aa: CSASLQGRDYNSPLHF
CDR3nt: TGCAGTGCTAGTTTACAGGGGCGGGATTATAATTCACCCCTCCACTTT

d_gene: -
abundance: many
len: 13
v_gene: TRBV28
j_gene: TRBJ1-5
CDR3aa: CASAGASNQPQHF
CDR3nt: TGTGCCAGCGCCGGGGCGAGCAATCAGCCCCAGCATTTT

d_gene: TRBD2
abundance: -
len: 16
v_gene: TRBV20-1
j_gene: TRBJ2-1
CDR3aa: CSARGDPGRTYNEQFF
CDR3nt: TGCAGTGCTAGAGGGGATCCCGGGAGGACCTACAATGAGCAGTTCTTC

d_gene: -
abundance: -
len: 18
v_gene: TRBV11-2
j_gene: TRBJ1-1
CDR3aa: CASSLVIWGDGRNTEAFF
CDR3nt: TGTGCCAGCAGCTTAGTAATATGGGGGGACGGGAGGAACACTGAAGCTTTCTTT

d_gene: -
abundance: many
len: 14
v_gene: TRBV7-9
j_gene: TRBJ2-1
CDR3aa: CASSLAGDYDEQFF
CDR3nt: TGTGCCAGCAGCTTAGCGGGAGACTATGATGAGCAGTTCTTC

d_gene: TRBD1
abundance: many
len: 16
v_gene: TRBV19
j_gene: TRBJ2-7
CDR3aa: CASSIEGQGQIYEQYF
CDR3nt: TGTGCCAGTAGTATAGAGGGACAGGGACAGATCTACGAGCAGTACTTC

d_gene: -
abundance: many
len: 15
v_gene: TRBV4-3
j_gene: TRBJ1-1
CDR3aa: CASSLWQRNELAAFF
CDR3nt: TGCGCCAGCAGTCTTTGGCAAAGAAACGAATTAGCAGCTTTCTTT

d_gene: -
abundance: many
len: 13
v_gene: TRBV29-1
j_gene: TRBJ1-1
CDR3aa: CSAAQGSNTEAFF
CDR3nt: TGCAGCGCTGCACAGGGATCGAACACTGAAGCTTTCTTT

d_gene: -
abundance: many
len: 12
v_gene: TRBV11-2
j_gene: TRBJ1-4
CDR3aa: CASSLQGGKLFF
CDR3nt: TGTGCCAGCAGCTTACAAGGCGGCAAACTGTTTTTT

d_gene: TRBD1
abundance: few
len: 17
v_gene: TRBV9
j_gene: TRBJ1-6
CDR3aa: CASSGSTQGASNSPLHF
CDR3nt: TGTGCCAGCAGCGGATCAACGCAGGGGGCGAGCAATTCACCCCTCCACTTT

d_gene: TRBD1
abundance: -
len: 13
v_gene: TRBV20-1
j_gene: TRBJ2-1
CDR3aa: CSASRTGKAEQFF
CDR3nt: TGCAGTGCTAGCCGGACAGGGAAGGCTGAGCAGTTCTTC

d_gene: -
abundance: -
len: 13
v_gene: TRBV28
j_gene: TRBJ2-3
CDR3aa: CASRIQGADTQYF
CDR3nt: TGTGCCAGCAGGATTCAGGGTGCAGATACGCAGTATTTT

d_gene: -
abundance: -
len: 16
v_gene: TRBV2
j_gene: TRBJ1-5
CDR3aa: CASSESANPLNQPQHF
CDR3nt: TGTGCCAGCAGTGAGTCAGCCAACCCCCTCAATCAGCCCCAGCATTTT

d_gene: TRBD1
abundance: many
len: 15
v_gene: TRBV12-3/TRBV12-4
j_gene: TRBJ2-5
CDR3aa: CASRDRDRSQETQYF
CDR3nt: TGTGCCAGCAGGGACCGGGACAGGAGCCAAGAGACCCAGTACTTC

d_gene: TRBD2
abundance: many
len: 18
v_gene: TRBV24-1
j_gene: TRBJ2-1
CDR3aa: CATSDFNPGLAERNEQFF
CDR3nt: TGTGCCACCAGTGATTTCAACCCGGGACTAGCGGAGAGGAATGAGCAGTTCTTC

d_gene: -
abundance: few
len: 15
v_gene: TRBV4-2
j_gene: TRBJ1-1
CDR3aa: CASSQYQEGYTEAFF
CDR3nt: TGTGCCAGCAGCCAATATCAAGAGGGGTACACTGAAGCTTTCTTT

d_gene: -
abundance: many
len: 16
v_gene: TRBV15
j_gene: TRBJ2-3
CDR3aa: CATSRAGRVDGDTQYF
CDR3nt: TGTGCCACCAGCAGAGCGGGACGGGTAGACGGAGATACGCAGTATTTT

d_gene: -
abundance: -
len: 15
v_gene: TRBV9
j_gene: TRBJ1-1
CDR3aa: CASSDGHSPNTEAFF
CDR3nt: TGTGCCAGCAGCGACGGACATAGCCCGAACACTGAAGCTTTCTTT

d_gene: TRBD1
abundance: many
len: 17
v_gene: TRBV7-3
j_gene: TRBJ2-6
CDR3aa: CASSPGQGVSGANVLTF
CDR3nt: TGTGCCAGCAGCCCAGGACAGGGGGTCTCTGGGGCCAACGTCCTGACTTTC

d_gene: TRBD2
abundance: many
len: 17
v_gene: TRBV11-3
j_gene: TRBJ2-5
CDR3aa: CASSPRGASGRRETQYF
CDR3nt: TGTGCCAGCAGCCCTCGCGGGGCTAGCGGGAGGAGAGAGACCCAGTACTTC

d_gene: TRBD2
abundance: -
len: 15
v_gene: TRBV7-2
j_gene: TRBJ2-5
CDR3aa: CASSFLGGGQETQYF
CDR3nt: TGTGCCAGCAGCTTCCTTGGCGGGGGCCAAGAGACCCAGTACTTC